These T cell receptor beta chains were read from a single sample in a study of CD8+ T cells in alopecia areata. Method: immunoSEQ multiplex PCR; TCRdb's copy keeps in-frame clones and lacks some. The repertoire holds about 140,000 clones, approximately 49% seen once, with over 0.75% in the top ten. The material was CD4+ T cells sorted from blood, obtained at week 0. Receptor source: a human donor with alopecia areata. Both conserved end residues are trimmed from each CDR3. Only part of the rows carry a size: once, few, many, or a class if the clone is expanded.

CDR3 length: 16; V gene: TRBV18; J gene: TRBJ2-1; clone size: few; CDR3 protein: ASSPPQGADSSYNEQF
CDR3 length: 14; V gene: TRBV7-2; J gene: TRBJ2-5; clone size: .; CDR3 protein: ASSLGVIRMTETQY
CDR3 length: 12; V gene: TRBV5-1; J gene: TRBJ2-5; clone size: .; CDR3 protein: ASSFGTKQETQY
CDR3 length: 12; V gene: TRBV15; J gene: TRBJ1-4; clone size: .; CDR3 protein: ATSKRQDGEKLF
CDR3 length: 12; V gene: TRBV5-1; J gene: TRBJ2-7; clone size: .; CDR3 protein: ASSLAGANYEQY
CDR3 length: 12; V gene: TRBV30; J gene: TRBJ1-1; clone size: .; CDR3 protein: AWSLGRENTEAF
CDR3 length: 11; V gene: TRBV4-3; J gene: TRBJ2-3; clone size: .; CDR3 protein: ASSQAEADTQY
CDR3 length: 12; V gene: TRBV5-1; J gene: TRBJ1-2; clone size: .; CDR3 protein: ASSGLGGTGGYT
CDR3 length: 12; V gene: TRBV29-1; J gene: TRBJ2-5; clone size: .; CDR3 protein: SVRYSGSPLTQY
CDR3 length: 9; V gene: TRBV29-1; J gene: TRBJ1-2; clone size: .; CDR3 protein: SVEIPNGYT
CDR3 length: 11; V gene: TRBV29-1; J gene: TRBJ2-7; clone size: .; CDR3 protein: SVDGTSGDEQY
CDR3 length: 12; V gene: TRBV7-2; J gene: TRBJ2-5; clone size: .; CDR3 protein: ASSLGAGTETQY
CDR3 length: 10; V gene: TRBV30; J gene: TRBJ1-2; clone size: .; CDR3 protein: AWRTGDYGYT
CDR3 length: 11; V gene: TRBV19; J gene: TRBJ2-2; clone size: .; CDR3 protein: ASSTLARGELF
CDR3 length: 12; V gene: TRBV19; J gene: TRBJ2-5; clone size: .; CDR3 protein: ASSLLTPQETQY
CDR3 length: 14; V gene: TRBV30; J gene: TRBJ2-1; clone size: few; CDR3 protein: AWSSPGLAAFDEQF
CDR3 length: 12; V gene: TRBV23-1; J gene: TRBJ1-2; clone size: few; CDR3 protein: ARVGTGCDYGYT
CDR3 length: 13; V gene: TRBV5-1; J gene: TRBJ2-1; clone size: .; CDR3 protein: ASSLLTSGSYEQF
CDR3 length: 14; V gene: TRBV4-3; J gene: TRBJ1-4; clone size: .; CDR3 protein: ASSQDSGPRRDKLF
CDR3 length: 11; V gene: TRBV6-5; J gene: TRBJ1-5; clone size: .; CDR3 protein: ATGRPEDQPQH
CDR3 length: 11; V gene: TRBV30; J gene: TRBJ2-7; clone size: .; CDR3 protein: AWMRSGTYEQY
CDR3 length: 13; V gene: TRBV6-5; J gene: TRBJ2-6; clone size: few; CDR3 protein: ASSSRGTGANVLT
CDR3 length: 16; V gene: TRBV30; J gene: TRBJ2-5; clone size: .; CDR3 protein: AWRPGRLAGGTGETQY
CDR3 length: 11; V gene: TRBV27; J gene: TRBJ1-2; clone size: .; CDR3 protein: ASSLRANYGYT
CDR3 length: 14; V gene: TRBV6-1; J gene: TRBJ1-2; clone size: .; CDR3 protein: ASSEQQDLVFVGYT
CDR3 length: 12; V gene: TRBV2; J gene: TRBJ1-5; clone size: few; CDR3 protein: ASSPGGFNQPQH
CDR3 length: 12; V gene: TRBV7-8; J gene: TRBJ2-7; clone size: .; CDR3 protein: ASSPLRGPYEQY
CDR3 length: 12; V gene: TRBV6-5; J gene: TRBJ2-7; clone size: .; CDR3 protein: ASSYRQGFYEQY
CDR3 length: 14; V gene: TRBV6-5; J gene: TRBJ2-7; clone size: .; CDR3 protein: ASSYLPQGAVYEQY
CDR3 length: 13; V gene: TRBV7-2; J gene: TRBJ2-4; clone size: .; CDR3 protein: ASSFPGRAKNIQY
CDR3 length: 14; V gene: TRBV28; J gene: TRBJ2-1; clone size: .; CDR3 protein: ASSPMTLGTYNEQF
CDR3 length: 13; V gene: TRBV7-8; J gene: TRBJ2-5; clone size: .; CDR3 protein: ASSPLGPNQETQY
CDR3 length: 12; V gene: TRBV5-1; J gene: TRBJ2-5; clone size: few; CDR3 protein: ASSGPGPGETQY
CDR3 length: 14; V gene: TRBV5-6; J gene: TRBJ1-1; clone size: .; CDR3 protein: ASSPGTAVPNTEAF
CDR3 length: 11; V gene: TRBV29-1; J gene: TRBJ2-5; clone size: .; CDR3 protein: SVDLQGIETQY
CDR3 length: 14; V gene: TRBV11-2; J gene: TRBJ2-1; clone size: .; CDR3 protein: ASEITTSGSFPTQF